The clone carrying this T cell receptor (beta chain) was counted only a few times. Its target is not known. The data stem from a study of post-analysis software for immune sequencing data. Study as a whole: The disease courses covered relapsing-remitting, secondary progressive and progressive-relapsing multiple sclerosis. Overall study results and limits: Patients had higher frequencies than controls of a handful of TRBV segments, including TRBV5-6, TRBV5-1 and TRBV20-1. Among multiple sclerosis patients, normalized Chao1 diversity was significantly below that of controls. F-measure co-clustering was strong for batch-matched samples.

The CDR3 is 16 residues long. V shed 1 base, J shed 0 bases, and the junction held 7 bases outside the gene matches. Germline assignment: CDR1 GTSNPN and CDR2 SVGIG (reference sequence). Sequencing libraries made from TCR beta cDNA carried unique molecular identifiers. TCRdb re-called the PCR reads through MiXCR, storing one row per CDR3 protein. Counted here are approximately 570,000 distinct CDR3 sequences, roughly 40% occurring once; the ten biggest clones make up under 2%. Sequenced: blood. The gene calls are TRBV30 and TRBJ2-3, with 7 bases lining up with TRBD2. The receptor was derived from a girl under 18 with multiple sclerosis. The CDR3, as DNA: TGTGCCTGGAGTGGCAGCGGGGTCCCTAGCACAGATACGCAGTATTTT. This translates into CAWSGSGVPSTDTQYF.